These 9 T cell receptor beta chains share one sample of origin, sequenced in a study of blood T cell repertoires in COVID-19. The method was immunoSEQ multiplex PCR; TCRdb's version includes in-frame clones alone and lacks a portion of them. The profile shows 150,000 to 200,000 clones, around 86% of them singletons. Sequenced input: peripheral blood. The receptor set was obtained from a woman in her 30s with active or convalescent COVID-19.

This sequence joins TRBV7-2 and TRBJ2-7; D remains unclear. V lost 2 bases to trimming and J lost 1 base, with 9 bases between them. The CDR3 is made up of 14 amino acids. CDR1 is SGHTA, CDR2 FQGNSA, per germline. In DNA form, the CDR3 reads TGTGCCAGCAGCTTAACCTGGCAGTCCTACGAGCAGTACTTC. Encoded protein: CASSLTWQSYEQYF. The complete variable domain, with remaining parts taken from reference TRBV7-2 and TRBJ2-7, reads GAGVSQSPSNKVTEKGKDVELRCDPISGHTALYWYRQSLGQGLEFLIYFQGNSAPDKSGLPSDRFSAERTGGSVSTLTIQRTQQEDSAVYLCASSLTWQSYEQYFGPGTRLTVT.

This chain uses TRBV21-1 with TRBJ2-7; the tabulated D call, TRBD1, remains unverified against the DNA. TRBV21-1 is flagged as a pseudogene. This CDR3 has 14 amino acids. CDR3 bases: TGTGCCAGCAGCCGCCGGGACAGCTCCTACGAGCAGTACTTC. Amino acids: CASSRRDSSYEQYF.

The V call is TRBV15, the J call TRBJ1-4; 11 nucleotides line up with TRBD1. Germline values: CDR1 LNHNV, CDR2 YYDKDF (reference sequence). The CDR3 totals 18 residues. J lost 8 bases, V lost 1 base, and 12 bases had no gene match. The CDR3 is CATSRGWTGGEFSEKLFF. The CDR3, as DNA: TGTGCCACCAGCAGAGGGTGGACAGGGGGCGAGTTCTCCGAAAAACTGTTTTTT.

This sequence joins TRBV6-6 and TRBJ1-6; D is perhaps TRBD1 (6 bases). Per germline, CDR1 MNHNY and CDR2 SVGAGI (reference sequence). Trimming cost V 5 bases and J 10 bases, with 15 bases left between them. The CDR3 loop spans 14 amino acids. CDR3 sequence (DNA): TGTGCCAGCAGTACTAAACAGGGTGGATCACCCCTCCACTTT. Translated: CASSTKQGGSPLHF.

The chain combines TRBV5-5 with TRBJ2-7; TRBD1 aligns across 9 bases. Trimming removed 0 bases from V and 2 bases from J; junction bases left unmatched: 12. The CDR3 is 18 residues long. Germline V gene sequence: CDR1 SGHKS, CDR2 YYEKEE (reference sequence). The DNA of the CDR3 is TGTGCCAGCAGCTTGGCCCCCTCGGGACAGGGAATTACCTACGAGCAGTACTTC. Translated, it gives CASSLAPSGQGITYEQYF.

CDR3: CASRDRGRYNSPLHF. The CDR3 nucleotides read TGTGCCAGCAGAGACAGGGGGAGATATAATTCACCCCTCCACTTT. The chain carries TRBV27 and TRBJ1-6; 9 bases are a match to TRBD1. With V trimmed by 6 bases and J by 4 bases, 4 bases remained unmatched. The CDR3 extends over 15 amino acids. The germline V gene encodes CDR1 MNHEY and CDR2 SMNVEV (reference sequence).

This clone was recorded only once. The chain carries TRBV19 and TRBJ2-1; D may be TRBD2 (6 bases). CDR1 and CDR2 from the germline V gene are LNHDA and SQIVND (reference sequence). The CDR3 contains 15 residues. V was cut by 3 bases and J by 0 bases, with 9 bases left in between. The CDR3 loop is CASSILATSYNEQFF. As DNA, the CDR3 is TGTGCCAGTAGTATTCTAGCGACCTCCTACAATGAGCAGTTCTTC.

The CDR3 DNA follows: TGTGCCAGCTCACCGGGGTCTGGGACAGGGTCTCACTATGGCTACACCTTC. This encodes CASSPGSGTGSHYGYTF. The chain recombines TRBV18 with TRBJ1-2, with 9 bases that match TRBD1. In germline, CDR1 is KGHSH, CDR2 LQKENI. The V gene end was trimmed by 3 bases and the J gene end by 3 bases; junction bases not matched to a gene: 11. The length of the CDR3 is 17 residues.

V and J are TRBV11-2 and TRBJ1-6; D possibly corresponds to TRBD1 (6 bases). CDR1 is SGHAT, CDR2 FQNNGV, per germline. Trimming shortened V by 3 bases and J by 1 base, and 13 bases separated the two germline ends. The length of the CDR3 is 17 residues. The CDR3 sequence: CASSFRAGVSYNSPLHF. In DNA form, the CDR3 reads TGTGCCAGCAGCTTTCGGGCAGGGGTTTCCTATAATTCACCCCTCCACTTT. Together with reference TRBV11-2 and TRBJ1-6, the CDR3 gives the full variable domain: EAGVAQSPRYKIIEKRQSVAFWCNPISGHATLYWYQQILGQGPKLLIQFQNNGVVDDSQLPKDRFSAERLKGVDSTLKIQPAKLEDSAVYLCASSFRAGVSYNSPLHFGNGTRLTVT.